A selection of T cell receptor beta chains follows, all from one sample in a study of CD8 T cells in cerebrospinal fluid in Alzheimer's disease. TCRdb reprocessed the 10x single-cell sequencing reads, with one entry per CDR3 protein and no DNA. The table lists roughly 1,200 distinct CDR3 sequences. The sequencing sample was made of cerebrospinal fluid. The origin of the receptors is a human donor with Alzheimer's disease. The CDR3 runs from the conserved cysteine through the conserved F or W. Each record gives: clone size, V gene, J gene, CDR3 protein. Not all rows give a size; the values are once, few, many and, for expanded clones, a class.

clone_size: large; v_call: TRBV7-2; j_call: TRBJ2-5; cdr3_aa: CASSLMTRSETQYF
clone_size: large; v_call: TRBV11-2; j_call: TRBJ1-1; cdr3_aa: CASSLDPNTEAFF
clone_size: medium-sized; v_call: TRBV7-8; j_call: TRBJ1-3; cdr3_aa: CASSFGEGGGNTIYF
clone_size: medium-sized; v_call: TRBV9; j_call: TRBJ2-7; cdr3_aa: CASSARDGEYEQYF
clone_size: large; v_call: TRBV27; j_call: TRBJ2-7; cdr3_aa: CASSGGIYEQYF
clone_size: medium-sized; v_call: TRBV12-3/TRBV12-4; j_call: TRBJ1-4; cdr3_aa: CASSLEGEKLFF
clone_size: large; v_call: TRBV7-2; j_call: TRBJ2-4; cdr3_aa: CASSLGPGGLRAKNIQYF
clone_size: NA; v_call: TRBV27; j_call: TRBJ2-1; cdr3_aa: CASSLFSSGSGGEQFF
clone_size: medium-sized; v_call: TRBV4-2; j_call: TRBJ2-1; cdr3_aa: CASSPTTGTSLYNEQFF
clone_size: large; v_call: TRBV7-9; j_call: TRBJ2-3; cdr3_aa: CASSLPSGSEADTQYF
clone_size: medium-sized; v_call: TRBV15; j_call: TRBJ2-5; cdr3_aa: CATSRDLVEETQYF
clone_size: medium-sized; v_call: TRBV3-1; j_call: TRBJ1-2; cdr3_aa: CASSRGGNGYTF
clone_size: medium-sized; v_call: TRBV6-1; j_call: TRBJ1-1; cdr3_aa: CASREVWTGWTEAFF
clone_size: medium-sized; v_call: TRBV6-4; j_call: TRBJ1-6; cdr3_aa: CASSDGQYNSPLHF
clone_size: medium-sized; v_call: TRBV19; j_call: TRBJ1-2; cdr3_aa: CASSIKETNYGYTF
clone_size: medium-sized; v_call: TRBV7-9; j_call: TRBJ2-3; cdr3_aa: CASSFRGVGTDTQYF
clone_size: medium-sized; v_call: TRBV5-1; j_call: TRBJ1-2; cdr3_aa: CASSLGQGLGGYTF
clone_size: large; v_call: TRBV20-1; j_call: TRBJ1-5; cdr3_aa: CSAKQGNQPQHF
clone_size: large; v_call: TRBV18; j_call: TRBJ2-1; cdr3_aa: CASSNGGQNEQFF
clone_size: medium-sized; v_call: TRBV20-1; j_call: TRBJ2-5; cdr3_aa: CSARDRGLSTQYF
clone_size: medium-sized; v_call: TRBV6-5; j_call: TRBJ2-5; cdr3_aa: CASSLGGGETQYF
clone_size: medium-sized; v_call: TRBV14; j_call: TRBJ2-1; cdr3_aa: CASSQEASSGEQFF
clone_size: medium-sized; v_call: TRBV15; j_call: TRBJ1-5; cdr3_aa: CATSRAGLLGVGQPQHF